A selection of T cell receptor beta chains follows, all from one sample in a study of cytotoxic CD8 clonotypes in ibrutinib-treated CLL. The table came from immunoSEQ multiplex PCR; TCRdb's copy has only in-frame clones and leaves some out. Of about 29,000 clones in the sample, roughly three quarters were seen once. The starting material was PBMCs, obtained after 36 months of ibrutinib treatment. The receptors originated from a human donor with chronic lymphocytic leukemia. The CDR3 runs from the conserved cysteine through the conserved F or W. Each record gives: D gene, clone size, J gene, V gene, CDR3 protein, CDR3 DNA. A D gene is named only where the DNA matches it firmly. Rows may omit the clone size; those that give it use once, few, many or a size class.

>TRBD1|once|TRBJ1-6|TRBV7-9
CASSLSGGVSPLHF
TGTGCCAGCAGCTTATCAGGGGGCGTTTCACCCCTCCACTTT
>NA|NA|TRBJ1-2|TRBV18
CASLPYLNYGYTF
TGTGCCAGCTTGCCATACCTTAACTATGGCTACACCTTC
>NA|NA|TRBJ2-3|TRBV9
CASSVGSKGSDTQYF
TGTGCCAGCAGCGTAGGCAGTAAGGGCTCAGATACGCAGTATTTT
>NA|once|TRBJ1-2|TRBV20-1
CSANRAYGYTF
TGCAGTGCTAACAGGGCCTATGGCTACACCTTC
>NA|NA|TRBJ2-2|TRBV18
CASSRASEEELFF
TGTGCCAGCTCACGAGCCAGTGAGGAGGAGCTGTTTTTT
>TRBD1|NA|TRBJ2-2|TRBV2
CASSDRGPDTGELFF
TGTGCCAGCAGTGACAGGGGGCCAGACACCGGGGAGCTGTTTTTT
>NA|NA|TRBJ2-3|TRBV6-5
CASSSQGPDTQYF
TGTGCCAGCAGTTCCCAGGGCCCAGATACGCAGTATTTT
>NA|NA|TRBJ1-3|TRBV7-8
CASSLSTGLLSGNTIYF
TGTGCCAGCAGCTTATCTACAGGACTACTCTCTGGAAACACCATATATTTT
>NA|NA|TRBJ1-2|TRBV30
CAWTLNRQGYTF
TGTGCCTGGACACTCAACAGGCAGGGCTACACCTTC
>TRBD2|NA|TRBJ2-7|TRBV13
CASSSSKGLLYEQYF
TGTGCCAGCAGCTCCAGCAAGGGACTACTCTACGAGCAGTACTTC
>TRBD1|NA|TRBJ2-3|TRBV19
CASLQGETQYF
TGTGCCAGTCTCCAGGGGGAGACGCAGTATTTT
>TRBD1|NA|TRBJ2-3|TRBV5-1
CASSLRGGRSTDTQYF
TGCGCCAGCAGCTTGAGAGGGGGCCGTAGCACAGATACGCAGTATTTT
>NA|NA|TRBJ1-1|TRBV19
CASSIDPGGTEAFF
TGTGCCAGTAGTATAGACCCGGGGGGCACTGAAGCTTTCTTT
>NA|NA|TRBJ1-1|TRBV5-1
CASRVEGYTEAFF
TGCGCCAGCAGAGTTGAGGGGTACACTGAAGCTTTCTTT